This T cell receptor (beta chain) was retrieved from a study of blood T cell repertoires in COVID-19. Study information: The study drew acute and convalescent COVID-19 samples from the United States, Italy and Spain. Sample material is recorded as cDNA or gDNA derived from T cells, B-cell-depleted T cells, or PBMCs.

Per the original data handling: Reference gene primer amplification in the assay estimated nucleated cell counts. Generated by immunoSEQ multiplex PCR, the TCRdb table keeps only in-frame clones and is missing some. V, J and clone size are those of that table, while D and trimming were read from the DNA. This table has under 200,000 clones, around 83% appearing once. Germline V gene lookup returns CDR1 SGHNT and CDR2 YENEEA. J was trimmed by 5 bases and V by 6 bases; bases with no gene match: 5. The CDR3 sequence is 15 residues long. The chain links TRBV11-3 to TRBJ2-4; 12 bases match TRBD2. This TCR derives from a man aged 45-65 years with active or convalescent COVID-19. Sequencing used peripheral blood. The CDR3 nucleotides are TGTGCCAGCAGTCATCGACTAGCGGGGGAAAACATTCAGTACTTC. This codes for CASSHRLAGENIQYF.